This TCR beta chain was found in a study of human T cells and chemical hapten exposure. Whole-study results and caveats: Alopecia affecting every donor means their immune response may not match healthy people's.

In its sample, this clonotype was seen many times. Its antigen is unknown. TCRdb re-called the RACE reads with MiXCR, one entry per CDR3 protein. The sample gives some 350,000 distinct CDR3 sequences, under 6.5% of which show up once; approximately 5.4% is in the top ten. V was trimmed by 5 bases and J by 4 bases, leaving 12 bases between them. The CDR3 is made up of 13 amino acids. CDR1 is SEHNR and CDR2 is FQNEAQ in the germline V gene (reference sequence). The time point was: patch test 2, 6 weeks after DPC sensitization. This sample's treatment: therapeutic diphenylcyclopropenone sensitization with weekly scalp DPC.

The sequence was collected from a woman between 18 and 30 years old with alopecia areata. Some clones in this sample may be carry-over from other donors' samples. Material: whole blood, obtained in connection with sensitization to the hapten diphenylcyclopropenone (DPC). J is TRBJ2-7 and V is TRBV7-9, with D tentatively TRBD2 (6 bases). The CDR3 spells CASSPAEGYEQYF. DNA of the CDR3: TGTGCCAGCAGCCCGGCGGAGGGGTACGAGCAGTACTTC.